This TCR beta chain was captured by sequencing in a study of T cells in Graves' hyperthyroidism and ophthalmopathy. Broader study findings: A model using 13 V-J features told ophthalmopathy apart from stable hyperthyroidism.

RNA transcripts provided the source from which TCR beta CDR3 regions were amplified. Initially, a first-round RT-PCR of the TCR CDR3 employed the HTBI primer set. MiXCR was run by TCRdb on the multiplex PCR reads, yielding one entry per CDR3 protein. This table holds 450,000 to 700,000 distinct CDR3 sequences, about 45% found once. This clonotype was observed many times. The target antigen is unknown. Hyperthyroidism patients were newly diagnosed, had disease duration under 2 months, and were aged 18 to 65 years. In making diagnoses, clinical symptoms, serum thyroxine and TRAb, thyroid ultrasound and orbital computed tomography were all used. CDR3 length equals 11 residues. V was trimmed by 5 bases and J by 5 bases, leaving 8 bases between them. Germline V gene data show CDR1 as SGHRS and CDR2 as YFSETQ.

The J gene is TRBJ2-7, the V gene TRBV5-1; D might be TRBD1 or TRBD2, each matching 5 bases. This receptor was taken from a young woman with Graves' hyperthyroidism. Material for sequencing was peripheral blood or thyroid tissue (not recorded which). The CDR3 here is CASRGVDEQYF. CDR3 DNA sequence: TGCGCCAGCAGGGGGGTCGACGAGCAGTACTTC.